This T cell receptor (beta chain) was found in a study of blood T cell repertoires in COVID-19 (dated by TCRdb to the early 2020s). Study-wide context: The collaborator samples originated in the United States, Italy and Spain and spanned the acute and convalescent phases of COVID-19. The samples were drawn from the first 160 participants of the ongoing ImmuneRACE study and from under 1,500 subjects provided by 6 global collaborators. The sample metadata nearly always contained a de-identified subject ID, COVID-19 status, age in years and sex. The dataset comprised deeply sampled blood TCRbeta repertoires from subjects exposed to, actively infected with, or recovered from COVID-19. Where available, HLA class I and class II types were taken from metadata supplied by the sample provider and were not determined by assay-based typing. A freely available public database, intended as a resource for researchers studying the immune response to SARS-CoV-2, is where the repertoires were released. The prospective study material was composed of cDNA or gDNA derived from T cells, B-cell-depleted T cells, or PBMCs. What the study reported, not specific to this receptor: The quantity of clinical and demographic metadata differed by source and by participant and was supplied without curation.

Note on this clone: Its binding antigen is unknown. Base qualities are not recorded, but no much larger clone differs from it by a single base.

TCRbeta CDR3 regions were amplified from genomic DNA using the immunoSEQ Assay, a bias-controlled multiplex PCR. The authors' analysis ran thus. Within the assay, amplification of reference gene primers was used to estimate how many nucleated cells each sample contained. Sequence reads were collapsed and filtered to measure the absolute abundance of every unique TCRbeta CDR3 rearrangement. Productive Simpson clonality was computed per sample as the square root of Simpson's diversity index over productive rearrangements. TCRdb retrieved this table from immuneACCESS and kept in-frame rearrangements only. Not all clones are present; in checked studies, unresolved V genes account for under half, and no reason is known for the remainder. D and trimming were read from the DNA, whereas the V and J calls and clone size are those reported in that table. For this sample the table gives approximately 480,000 clones, of which around 87% were detected only once. Approximately 0.7% of the sample is taken by the ten largest.

For CDR1 and CDR2, the germline V gene (reference sequence) lists LNHDA and SQIVND. At the junction V is shortened by 7 bases and J by 5 bases, with 20 bases in between. The CDR3 holds 16 amino acids from the cysteine to the phenylalanine. Only CDR3 DNA is held: 48 bases, read in frame from base 1. Participants in the prospective study were aged roughly 18 to 100 years, lived in about two dozen United States geographic areas, and enrolled through a virtual design. To assign participants to cohorts, the prospective study relied on clinical history that participants themselves reported in a screening survey and a study questionnaire. For ImmuneRACE Cohort 3, a participant was defined as recovered based on two consecutive negative NP/OP PCR tests, clearance by a healthcare professional, or resolution of symptoms. In the prospective study, mobile phlebotomists collected whole blood, serum and a nasopharyngeal or oropharyngeal swab from each participant. Over an approximately two-month period, participants in the prospective study had the option of providing additional blood draws and questionnaires. Blood samples from the prospective study were shipped frozen or at room temperature prior to DNA extraction.

The V and J segments used are TRBV19 and TRBJ1-4; the best D guess is TRBD1, with 5 bases matching. The sample was PBMCs or T cells enriched from blood (not recorded which). The clonotype was recovered from a woman aged 18 to 35 who had recovered from COVID-19. The sequenced DNA is TGTGCCAGTACCCCGAGGTTTGGGGGGATCAATGAAAAACTGTTTTTT. This codes for CASTPRFGGINEKLFF.